Listed below are T cell receptor beta chains from one sample, sequenced in a study of coeliac disease. The data were produced by immunoSEQ multiplex PCR, yet TCRdb's version contains in-frame clones alone and is incomplete. The table has fewer than 3,000 clones, 60% to 75% seen once. Sequencing used intraepithelial lymphocytes from the gut. These receptors all stem from a woman between 70 and 85 years old with celiac disease on a gluten-free diet. Both conserved end residues are part of each CDR3. D genes are given only for firm matches. Clone sizes are given selectively: once, few, many, or a class where the clone is expanded.

TRBJ2-7 NA TRBD1 TRBV5-1 TGCGCCAGCAGCTTGTATGTGACAGGGGACGAGCAGTACTTC CASSLYVTGDEQYF
TRBJ1-5 few TRBD1 TRBV6-5 TGTGCCAGCAGTGGGACAGGGTTGAATCAGCCCCAGCATTTT CASSGTGLNQPQHF
TRBJ1-2 NA NA TRBV11-2 TGTGCCAGCAGCTTAGATAACAGCTATGGCTACACCTTC CASSLDNSYGYTF
TRBJ2-3 NA TRBD2 TRBV4-1 TGCGCCAGCAGCCCTGTAGCGGGGGGTCGTGCAGATACGCAGTATTTT CASSPVAGGRADTQYF
TRBJ2-1 NA NA TRBV7-2 TGTGCCAGTGCTAGGTACAATGAGCAGTTCTTC CASARYNEQFF
TRBJ1-1 NA TRBD1 TRBV7-9 TGTGCCAGCAGCTTATTAGGGGGCGCGTGGACTGAAGCTTTCTTT CASSLLGGAWTEAFF
TRBJ1-4 NA NA TRBV5-1 TGCGCCAGCAGCCCCGGACCAGGGGAAAAACTGTTTTTT CASSPGPGEKLFF
TRBJ2-3 few TRBD2 TRBV7-3 TGTGCCAGCAGCTTAGCGGGAGGGCCAACAGATACGCAGTATTTT CASSLAGGPTDTQYF
TRBJ2-3 NA TRBD1 TRBV7-2 TGTGCCAGCAGCTTCCGACAGGGGGCACGAGATACGCAGTATTTT CASSFRQGARDTQYF
TRBJ1-1 few NA TRBV5-1 TGCGCCAGCAGCTCGGGACTGATTCTGAACACTGAAGCTTTCTTT CASSSGLILNTEAFF
TRBJ1-2 few NA TRBV27 TGTGCCAGCAGTTTTTGGCAGGGAGGCTATGGCTACACCTTC CASSFWQGGYGYTF
TRBJ2-3 NA TRBD2 TRBV19 TGTGCCAGTAGTATAGTTGGCGGGGGGGTCTCAGATACGCAGTATTTT CASSIVGGGVSDTQYF
TRBJ1-2 large NA TRBV5-6 TGTGCCAGCAGCTCGAGGACAGTACCTATCTATGGCTACACCTTC CASSSRTVPIYGYTF
TRBJ2-5 few NA TRBV4-2 TGTGCCAGCAGCCCCCTCCGCGGAGAGACCCAGTACTTC CASSPLRGETQYF
TRBJ2-3 NA TRBD2 TRBV15 TGTGCCACCAGCCCTAGCGGGAGAAGCACAGATACGCAGTATTTT CATSPSGRSTDTQYF
TRBJ1-1 few NA TRBV11-2 TGTGCCAGCAGCTACGGACTCTGGAACACTGAAGCTTTCTTT CASSYGLWNTEAFF
TRBJ2-7 NA TRBD1 TRBV10-3 TGTGCCATCTCGCCGGACAGGCCCTACGAGCAGTACTTC CAISPDRPYEQYF
TRBJ2-3 NA TRBD1 TRBV6-1 TGTGCCAGCAGTGAAGCGGACAGGGTAAAGGGGGGTACGCAGTATTTT CASSEADRVKGGTQYF
TRBJ1-1 few NA TRBV5-4 TGTGCCAGCAGCCCCTTCACAGGACAAAAACCGCCTTGGACTGAAGCTTTCTTT CASSPFTGQKPPWTEAFF
TRBJ1-5 few TRBD1 TRBV6-1 TGTGCCAGCAGTGAAGACAAGGGGGCGAGGCCCCAGCATTTT CASSEDKGARPQHF
TRBJ2-3 NA NA TRBV27 TGTGCCAGCAGCGCCTCAGCGGATATCACAGATACGCAGTATTTT CASSASADITDTQYF
TRBJ2-5 NA TRBD1 TRBV6-1 TGTGCCAGCACGCAGGGGGCAGGGGAGACCCAGTACTTC CASTQGAGETQYF
TRBJ1-2 NA NA TRBV7-9 TGTGCCAGCAGCTTAGACAGGCTTGTTTATGGCTACACCTTC CASSLDRLVYGYTF
TRBJ1-6 NA NA TRBV21-1 TGTGCCAGCAGAGACGAGATAGCACACATACATCATAATTCACCCCTCCACTTT CASRDEIAHIHHNSPLHF
TRBJ2-7 NA NA TRBV5-1 TGCGCCAGCAGCTTGGGGGCAGGGGCTGAGCAGTACTTC CASSLGAGAEQYF
TRBJ1-1 NA NA TRBV5-1 TGCGCCAGCAGCCCTTATGCGGACTTGGGCACTGAAGCTTTCTTT CASSPYADLGTEAFF
TRBJ1-2 NA NA TRBV7-6 TGTGCCAGCAGCGGGGGCAACTATGGCTACACCTTC CASSGGNYGYTF
TRBJ2-1 NA NA TRBV9 TGTGCCAGCAGCGTGTCTAGCGACGCCTCCTACAATGAGCAGTTCTTC CASSVSSDASYNEQFF
TRBJ1-2 NA TRBD1 TRBV10-2 TGCGCCAGCAGGGGACAGGGCTATGGCTACACCTTC CASRGQGYGYTF
TRBJ1-2 NA NA TRBV5-5 TGTGCCAGCAGCTTACCAGAGAGGTGGTATGGCTACACCTTC CASSLPERWYGYTF
TRBJ1-2 few TRBD1 TRBV6-1 TGTGCCAGCAGTGTGTACAGGGGCTCTGGCTACACCTTC CASSVYRGSGYTF
TRBJ1-2 few TRBD1 TRBV10-3 TGTGCCATCAGCTACGGGACAGAAAAAGGCACCTTC CAISYGTEKGTF
TRBJ2-5 few NA TRBV2 TGTGCCAGCAGGAACCTCGAAACAGGGATAGAGACCCAGTACTTC CASRNLETGIETQYF
TRBJ1-3 NA TRBD1 TRBV6-5 TGTGCCAGCAGCCCGACAGGGGTTGGAAACACCATATATTTT CASSPTGVGNTIYF
TRBJ2-1 NA NA TRBV15 TGTGCCACCAGCAGAGATGAGGACAAGCAGTTCTTC CATSRDEDKQFF
TRBJ2-7 few NA TRBV28 TGTGCCAGCAGTTTAGTCGAGCAGGGCGCCTACGAGCAGTACTTC CASSLVEQGAYEQYF
TRBJ2-3 few TRBD2 TRBV10-2 TGCGCCAGCCAGACAGCTAGCGGGCGCACAGATACGCAGTATTTT CASQTASGRTDTQYF
TRBJ2-4 NA NA TRBV28 TGTGCCAGCAGTTTATGGGGGCAGGGACTGGGGCGGGCCAAAAACATTCAGTACTTC CASSLWGQGLGRAKNIQYF
TRBJ2-6 NA NA TRBV29-1 TGCAGCGTTTGCAGACAACTAGCCATACAAAGTCGGGCCAACGTCCTGACTTTC CSVCRQLAIQSRANVLTF
TRBJ2-7 NA NA TRBV28 TGTGCCAGCAGGTTGGGGGGGGGCAGGGCCCCCTACGAGCAGTACTTC CASRLGGGRAPYEQYF
TRBJ1-4 few NA TRBV28 TGTGCCAGCAGTTTATCCCCCCAGGGGCAAGACGAAAAACTGTTTTTT CASSLSPQGQDEKLFF
TRBJ2-3 NA TRBD2 TRBV11-1 TGTGCCAGCAGCTTGGGACTAGGCACAGATACGCAGTATTTT CASSLGLGTDTQYF
TRBJ2-7 NA TRBD1 TRBV28 TGTGCCAGCAGTTTCCGGACAGGAAGGATTGGGGCCTACGAGCAGTACTTC CASSFRTGRIGAYEQYF
TRBJ1-1 NA NA TRBV6-4 TGTGCCAGCAGTGCGACTGCGCCGAACACTGAAGCTTTCTTT CASSATAPNTEAFF
TRBJ1-5 NA NA TRBV6-6 TGTGCCAGCACACCTAACCGGGAGGAAAGCAATCAGCCCCAGCATTTT CASTPNREESNQPQHF
TRBJ1-5 NA NA TRBV28 TGTGCCAGCAGGGCGGTAAATCAGCCCCAGCATTTT CASRAVNQPQHF
TRBJ2-2 NA TRBD1 TRBV6-5 TGTGCCAGCAGTTACTCGGGACAGGGGATTGCCGGGGAGCTGTTTTTT CASSYSGQGIAGELFF
TRBJ2-3 few TRBD2 TRBV7-9 TGTGCCAGCAGCATCACTAGCGGCGCAACCCCTAGCACAGATACGCAGTATTTT CASSITSGATPSTDTQYF
TRBJ2-7 once TRBD2 TRBV5-1 TGCGCCAGCAGCTTGACAGGCAGGGAGGGCTACGAGCAGTACTTC CASSLTGREGYEQYF
TRBJ2-1 NA NA TRBV5-6 TGTGCCAGCAGCACCCTTTCCGGGAGTACCTACAATGAGCAGTTCTTC CASSTLSGSTYNEQFF
TRBJ1-2 NA NA TRBV6-8 TGTGCCAGCAGTTACTCTCACGGGTATGGCTACACCTTC CASSYSHGYGYTF
TRBJ2-7 NA NA TRBV2 TGTGCCAGCACCCCAGGGTACGAGCAGTACTTC CASTPGYEQYF
TRBJ2-3 NA NA TRBV30 TGTGCCTGGAGTCAGGGTAGCACAGATACGCAGTATTTT CAWSQGSTDTQYF
TRBJ1-2 NA NA TRBV28 TGTGCCAGCAGTTTACAGAACTATGGCTACACCTTC CASSLQNYGYTF
TRBJ2-1 medium-sized TRBD2 TRBV11-2 TGTGCCAGCAGCTTAGGGACTAGCGGGAGGAATGAGCAGTTCTTC CASSLGTSGRNEQFF
TRBJ2-2 NA TRBD2 TRBV2 TGTGCCAGCCACCATCTGTATAGGAGACTAGCGACACTCTCCGGGGAGCTGTTTTTT CASHHLYRRLATLSGELFF
TRBJ2-1 few TRBD2 TRBV4-1 TGCGCCAGCAGCCAAGGATCTAGCGGGGCGGGCTCCTACAATGAGCAGTTCTTC CASSQGSSGAGSYNEQFF
TRBJ1-5 few NA TRBV16 TGTGCCAGCAGCCCTTTATCCTCGCCCCAGCATTTT CASSPLSSPQHF
TRBJ1-1 few NA TRBV19 TGTGCCAGTAGTATTCTGCGGGACACTGAAGCTTTCTTT CASSILRDTEAFF
TRBJ2-2 few NA TRBV15 TGTGCCACCAGCTCCAGACAGGCCAACACCGGGGAGCTGTTTTTT CATSSRQANTGELFF